The text below deals with one TCR beta chain. This CDR3 has 14 residues. V lost 4 bases, J lost 3 bases, and 5 bases stayed unmatched. Germline CDR1 is LGHNA and CDR2 is YNFKEQ. The data belong to a study of T cells in narcolepsy. Data came from immunoSEQ multiplex PCR; TCRdb stores just in-frame clones and leaves some out. The sample contains over 25,000 clones, around 79% of which appear only once. The specimen was memory (CD45RA-) CD4+ T cells from blood. The chain couples TRBV4-2 to TRBJ2-5; 7 positions agree with TRBD1. The origin of this receptor is a human donor in good health. CDR3 DNA: TGTGCCAGCAGCCTTACCGGACAGGAAGAGACCCAGTACTTC. Encoded protein: CASSLTGQEETQYF.